This is a list of T cell receptor beta chains from one sample in a study of blood T cell repertoires in COVID-19. The data were produced by immunoSEQ multiplex PCR, yet TCRdb's version contains in-frame clones alone and is incomplete. The data hold 270,000 or so clones, with around 93% observed a single time. Sequencing was performed on PBMCs or T cells enriched from blood (not recorded which). The receptors were sampled from a man in his forties who had been exposed to COVID-19. CDR3s include the opening cysteine and the closing phenylalanine or tryptophan.

TRBJ1-5 | TRBV15 | CATSRSDSNQPQHF
TRBJ2-1 | TRBV12-3/TRBV12-4 | CASKDSTYNEQFF
TRBJ2-7 | TRBV11-2 | CASSFYRDGYEQYF
TRBJ2-6 | TRBV6-5 | CASSFDRVSGANVLTF
TRBJ2-7 | TRBV30 | CAQQGVESTYEQYF
TRBJ1-2 | TRBV7-9 | CASSSQGPHYGYTF
TRBJ1-1 | TRBV2 | CASRTGFGTEAFF
TRBJ1-3 | TRBV28 | CASSPRTALAGNTIYF
TRBJ2-1 | TRBV28 | CASSSGRNEQFF
TRBJ1-1 | TRBV5-1 | CASSLVGEGGTEAFF
TRBJ2-7 | TRBV5-4 | CASSLGGTSGEQYF
TRBJ2-7 | TRBV5-5 | CASSLVLAGDYEQYF
TRBJ1-3 | TRBV11-3 | CASSPTTGLDGNTIYF
TRBJ2-1 | TRBV27 | CASSGGLYNEQFF
TRBJ2-1 | TRBV9 | CASSAQGDHNEQFF
TRBJ2-5 | TRBV7-9 | CASSLAEGIGETQYF
TRBJ2-7 | TRBV28 | CASSGLARREQYF
TRBJ2-7 | TRBV5-5 | CASSPWEGSYEQYF
TRBJ1-2 | TRBV19 | CASAGRHTNYGYTF
TRBJ1-2 | TRBV5-6 | CASSSRTGGHYGYTF
TRBJ2-3 | TRBV4-2 | CASSQSELSTDTQYF
TRBJ1-4 | TRBV15 | CATKTGNTPRTSNEKLFF
TRBJ2-7 | TRBV6-2/TRBV6-3 | CASSDNYEQYF
TRBJ1-1 | TRBV7-2 | CASSSIPRNTEAFF
TRBJ1-5 | TRBV19 | CASSKGQGALNQPQHF
TRBJ1-3 | TRBV4-1 | CASSQEAGQGGNTIYF
TRBJ2-5 | TRBV5-1 | CASSLADRVVQETQYF
TRBJ1-1 | TRBV30 | CAWSVGLGTGGTEAFF
TRBJ1-1 | TRBV9 | CATRNWAIFSNTEAFF
TRBJ1-6 | TRBV19 | CASSTGQTRSPLHF
TRBJ1-6 | TRBV28 | CAGSRGSSYNSPLHF
TRBJ2-1 | TRBV14 | CASGKTSGISRGNEQFF
TRBJ1-1 | TRBV4-3 | CASSQDGNTEAFF
TRBJ2-2 | TRBV5-5 | CASSPDSSNTGELFF
TRBJ1-4 | TRBV28 | CASSHGTPSTNEKLFF
TRBJ1-1 | TRBV2 | CASRALKGLTEAFF
TRBJ1-2 | TRBV28 | CASSLHTNYGYTF
TRBJ1-6 | TRBV30 | CAWSYRVSPLHF
TRBJ1-2 | TRBV30 | CAWSVPEAYGYTF
TRBJ2-5 | TRBV4-1 | CASSPSGSGQETQYF
TRBJ2-5 | TRBV19 | CASSKTGRQETQYF
TRBJ2-2 | TRBV28 | CASSFLGGRELFF
TRBJ1-1 | TRBV4-3 | CASSQGQKGTEAFF
TRBJ2-5 | TRBV27 | CASRTLAIGETQYF
TRBJ2-1 | TRBV18 | CASSPFQQGREQFF
TRBJ1-2 | TRBV24-1 | CATSDPGQGYGYTF
TRBJ2-2 | TRBV3-1/TRBV3-2 | CASSQDPPGVYPTGELFF
TRBJ2-2 | TRBV13 | CASSSPSGELFF
TRBJ1-5 | TRBV4-2 | CASSQGTGLDQPQHF
TRBJ2-1 | TRBV7-9 | CASSNGTSGSLGNEQFF
TRBJ2-2 | TRBV16 | CASSPSSDGMNTGELFF
TRBJ1-6 | TRBV9 | CASSVEGEGSPLHF
TRBJ1-2 | TRBV5-6 | CASRPGLANYGYTF